This passage covers 15 T cell receptor beta chains from one sample sequenced in a study of cytomegalovirus exposure and HLA in healthy donors. The primer mix had 60 Vbeta and 13 Jbeta primers. TCRdb keeps only in-frame clones here, not all; method: immunoSEQ multiplex PCR. The sample shows over 100,000 clones, roughly 77% of them seen only once. Sample: PBMCs. The receptors were sampled from a young man in good health and CMV-seronegative.

This clone is medium-sized within its sample. The chain combines TRBV27 with TRBJ1-2; 10 bases map to TRBD1. Germline V gives CDR1 MNHEY, CDR2 SMNVEV (reference sequence). The CDR3 has 17 amino acids. J gave up 4 bases and V 0 bases, and 8 bases lay outside the gene matches. The CDR3 DNA is TGTGCCAGCAGTTTATCGTCCACCGGGACAGGGGTCTATGGCTACACCTTC. Encoded protein: CASSLSSTGTGVYGYTF.

This clone was observed a single time. V is TRBV5-4 and J is TRBJ2-5; 9 nucleotides line up with TRBD2. CDR3 length: 18 residues. V shed 0 bases, J shed 1 base, and the junction held 10 bases outside the gene matches. The germline V gene encodes CDR1 SGHNT and CDR2 YYREEE (reference sequence). The CDR3 is CASSLGRASGGLQETQYF. The CDR3 nucleotides are TGTGCCAGCAGCTTGGGTCGGGCCAGCGGGGGGCTCCAAGAGACCCAGTACTTC.

There are a few counts of this clone. J is TRBJ2-6 and V is TRBV4-1; possibly TRBD2 for D (6 bases). The CDR3 is made up of 18 amino acids. V lost 3 bases and J 0 bases, leaving 15 bases between the germline ends. Germline V gives CDR1 MGHRA, CDR2 YSYEKL. The CDR3 region is CASSHIAGGNSGANVLTF. CDR3 coding DNA: TGCGCCAGCAGCCATATAGCCGGGGGAAACTCTGGGGCCAACGTCCTGACTTTC.

As for this clone: The identical CDR3 is also encoded by other nucleotide sequences in the sample. This chain joins TRBV2 and TRBJ1-1; a weak D match, TRBD1 (5 bases). The V end lost 6 bases, the J end lost 1 base, and 15 bases lay between the germline ends. The length of the CDR3 is 15 residues. Germline V lookup: CDR1 SNHLY, CDR2 FYNNEI. CDR3 DNA: TGTGCCAGCAGGGGGACGGGGAGGTGGAACACTGAAGCTTTCTTT. Translated, it gives CASRGTGRWNTEAFF.

This rearrangement joins TRBV9 to TRBJ2-7; 8 nucleotides align to TRBD2. Germline CDR1 and CDR2: SGDLS and YYNGEE. Unmatched junction bases numbered 11, after V lost 3 bases and J lost 6 bases. The CDR3 has 15 residues. The CDR3 region has the DNA TGTGCCAGCAGCGCCACCGGGACTAGACAAGGCGAGCAGTACTTC. This sequence encodes CASSATGTRQGEQYF.

The CDR3 region is CAGAAGVPDTQYF. As DNA, the CDR3 is TGTGCCGGAGCGGCGGGAGTACCAGATACGCAGTATTTT. The chain couples TRBV30 to TRBJ2-3; 7 nucleotides agree with TRBD2. CDR3 length: 13 residues. Per the germline V gene, CDR1 is GTSNPN and CDR2 is SVGIG (reference sequence). V dropped 8 bases and J dropped 4; count of bases not matched to a gene: 9.

The V gene is TRBV27, the J gene TRBJ1-2; the D gene is possibly TRBD1 (5 bases). The ends were cut back, 7 bases at V and 3 bases at J, with 9 bases in the middle. Germline assignment: CDR1 MNHEY and CDR2 SMNVEV (reference sequence). The CDR3 is made up of 12 amino acids. For the CDR3, the DNA is TGTGCCAGCAAAAGGGGTGACTATGGCTACACCTTC. Its protein product is CASKRGDYGYTF.

V is TRBV7-3 and J is TRBJ2-7; 7 bases align to TRBD1. The germline V gene has CDR1 SGHTA and CDR2 FQGTGA. Unmatched junction bases numbered 9, after V lost 6 bases and J lost 7 bases. This CDR3 contains 13 residues. This CDR3 reads CASSQPGQREQYF. CDR3 coding DNA: TGTGCCAGCAGTCAACCGGGACAGCGGGAGCAGTACTTC.

The V gene is TRBV7-2, the J gene TRBJ1-1; perhaps TRBD1 as D (6 bases). This CDR3 region has 14 residues. From germline, CDR1 is SGHTA and CDR2 FQGNSA. V shed 5 bases and J shed 1 base, with 11 bases lying between them. The CDR3: CASSNSGQNTEAFF. CDR3 DNA: TGTGCCAGCAGCAACTCGGGACAGAACACTGAAGCTTTCTTT.

The chain links TRBV5-1 to TRBJ1-1; 10 bases are shared with TRBD1. The ends lost 3 bases at V and 3 bases at J; junction bases unmatched: 8. Germline V gene data show CDR1 as SGHRS and CDR2 as YFSETQ. CDR3 size: 16 residues. The CDR3 loop reads CASSSSGTGAYTEAFF. The CDR3 coding sequence is TGCGCCAGCAGCTCCTCCGGGACAGGGGCGTACACTGAAGCTTTCTTT.

The chain carries TRBV27 and TRBJ2-5; weak D call: TRBD1 (6 bases). This CDR3 comprises 13 residues. V lost 5 bases and J 6 bases, leaving 13 bases between the germline ends. Germline CDR1 MNHEY, CDR2 SMNVEV (reference sequence). As DNA, the CDR3 is TGTGCCAGCAGTCAAGGACAGACGCAGACCCAGTACTTC. It yields the protein CASSQGQTQTQYF.

In its sample, this clone was seen once. The V and J genes are TRBV2 and TRBJ1-2; 7 bases map to TRBD1. CDR3 length: 12 amino acids. V was clipped by 8 bases and J by 8 bases; unmatched bases: 8. The germline gives CDR1 SNHLY, CDR2 FYNNEI. CDR3 loop: CASGRHRGGYTF. The CDR3 DNA reads as TGTGCCAGCGGGCGACACAGGGGCGGCTACACCTTC.

The CDR3 bases are TGTGCCGCACAGGGCGCTGGAAACACCATATATTTT. Its protein is CAAQGAGNTIYF. The chain employs TRBV10-3 and TRBJ1-3, with D perhaps matching TRBD1 (6 bases). V was shortened by 11 bases and J by 2 bases, with 10 bases between the two germline ends. This CDR3 comprises 12 residues. The germline gives CDR1 ENHRY, CDR2 SYGVKD.

J is TRBJ2-5 and V is TRBV29-1, with a tentative D call TRBD2 (6 bases). V was shortened by 1 base and J by 0 bases, with 6 bases between the two germline ends. CDR1 and CDR2 from the germline V gene are SQVTM and ANQGSEA. The CDR3 length is 13 residues. The CDR3, as DNA: TGCAGCGTTGAAGCTAGCGACCAAGAGACCCAGTACTTC. It yields the protein CSVEASDQETQYF.

This chain joins TRBV18 and TRBJ2-2, with 7 positions matching TRBD2. The CDR3 contains 16 residues. Trimming removed 1 base from V and 3 bases from J; junction bases left unmatched: 5. Germline V gene lookup returns CDR1 KGHSH and CDR2 LQKENI. The CDR3 here is CASSPLGREHTGELFF. The CDR3 DNA sequence: TGTGCCAGCTCACCACTGGGGCGGGAGCACACCGGGGAGCTGTTTTTT.